These T cell receptor beta chains were read from a single sample in a study of T-cell memory formation after mild COVID-19. TCRdb used MiXCR to reprocess the 5' RACE reads, holding one entry per CDR3 protein. The table has under 300,000 distinct CDR3 sequences, about a sixth seen once. The specimen sequenced was PBMCs or a T cell subset sorted from them (not recorded which). The origin of the receptors is a man aged 18 to 29 who had mild COVID-19 (a few samples of this study predate the infection). Cell type and time point are not known. CDR3s include the opening cysteine and the closing phenylalanine or tryptophan. A D gene is named only where the DNA matches it firmly.

V: TRBV20-1
J: TRBJ2-2
D: TRBD2
CDR3: CSARPRLAGGPGELFF

V: TRBV4-2
J: TRBJ2-5
D: .
CDR3: CASSQEGPAGLTQYF

V: TRBV5-6
J: TRBJ2-5
D: .
CDR3: CASSQIASRQETQYF

V: TRBV5-1
J: TRBJ2-7
D: TRBD2
CDR3: CASSITLAGGSSYEQYF

V: TRBV4-3
J: TRBJ1-1
D: .
CDR3: CASSQGPEAFF

V: TRBV9
J: TRBJ2-1
D: TRBD2
CDR3: CASSVGGRGGYNEQFF

V: TRBV10-3
J: TRBJ2-3
D: .
CDR3: CAISELADTQYF

V: TRBV12-3/TRBV12-4
J: TRBJ1-4
D: .
CDR3: CASSLRVGTKEKLFF

V: TRBV5-1
J: TRBJ2-3
D: TRBD2
CDR3: CASRASGFADTQYF

V: TRBV11-1
J: TRBJ2-3
D: .
CDR3: CASRFQEMQYF

V: TRBV20-1
J: TRBJ1-5
D: .
CDR3: CSARDPGVSNQPQHF

V: TRBV18
J: TRBJ2-7
D: .
CDR3: CASSYDGYEQYF

V: TRBV14
J: TRBJ2-5
D: .
CDR3: CASSQDLWGEETQYF

V: TRBV3-1
J: TRBJ2-5
D: TRBD2
CDR3: CASIKAGGQETQYF

V: TRBV7-2
J: TRBJ1-5
D: .
CDR3: CASSMSQGGQPQHF

V: TRBV6-5
J: TRBJ2-3
D: .
CDR3: CASSHPIQGGESKYTQYF

V: TRBV5-6
J: TRBJ2-1
D: TRBD2
CDR3: CASSSMFGGSGGPSYNEQFF

V: TRBV3-1
J: TRBJ2-5
D: .
CDR3: CASNQDGLASGRTQYF

V: TRBV18
J: TRBJ1-3
D: .
CDR3: CASSLEEGNTIYF

V: TRBV24-1
J: TRBJ2-3
D: TRBD2
CDR3: CATSDPKLAGNTDTQYF

V: TRBV5-1
J: TRBJ2-1
D: TRBD2
CDR3: CASSLGLAGGLEQFF

V: TRBV6-5
J: TRBJ1-5
D: .
CDR3: CASAPGESNQPQHF

V: TRBV30
J: TRBJ1-5
D: .
CDR3: CAWSLQGDQPQHF

V: TRBV12-3/TRBV12-4
J: TRBJ2-3
D: TRBD2
CDR3: CASSSIAGVTDTQYF

V: TRBV6-6
J: TRBJ2-2
D: .
CDR3: CASTTRRDTGELFF

V: TRBV20-1
J: TRBJ1-6
D: TRBD1
CDR3: CSATYDIWTGGNLHF

V: TRBV7-2
J: TRBJ2-3
D: TRBD2
CDR3: CASSLVAGLDTQYF

V: TRBV2
J: TRBJ2-1
D: TRBD1
CDR3: CATTVIRGNEQFF

V: TRBV7-9
J: TRBJ1-6
D: .
CDR3: CASSLVVGLNNSPLHF

V: TRBV13
J: TRBJ1-6
D: .
CDR3: CASSRRSSPLHF

V: TRBV5-1
J: TRBJ2-1
D: .
CDR3: CASSLAGTGDNEQFF

V: TRBV7-9
J: TRBJ2-5
D: .
CDR3: CASSLNRGETQYF

V: TRBV28
J: TRBJ1-2
D: .
CDR3: CASSPTSYVGGYTF

V: TRBV12-3/TRBV12-4
J: TRBJ2-2
D: .
CDR3: CASSPLGLLNTGELFF

V: TRBV9
J: TRBJ2-1
D: TRBD2
CDR3: CASSFSGGAPKEQFF

V: TRBV7-2
J: TRBJ1-2
D: .
CDR3: CASSLKAGSGYTF

V: TRBV20-1
J: TRBJ2-1
D: TRBD1
CDR3: CSAQNSGTGANEQFF

V: TRBV19
J: TRBJ1-4
D: .
CDR3: CATNEKLFF

V: TRBV20-1
J: TRBJ1-2
D: .
CDR3: CSARRQLLNYGYTF

V: TRBV5-1
J: TRBJ2-5
D: TRBD1
CDR3: CASSGRGLDETQYF

V: TRBV20-1
J: TRBJ2-1
D: .
CDR3: CTARGPNEQFF

V: TRBV4-3
J: TRBJ2-1
D: TRBD2
CDR3: CASSLGNSGPSDEQFF

V: TRBV29-1
J: TRBJ1-5
D: .
CDR3: CSVRTSHNQPQHF

V: TRBV7-2
J: TRBJ1-4
D: .
CDR3: CASSLVGVDEKLFF

V: TRBV10-1
J: TRBJ1-2
D: .
CDR3: CASSEGPNYGYTF

V: TRBV7-2
J: TRBJ2-3
D: TRBD2
CDR3: CASSLQAGGGTDTQYF

V: TRBV12-3/TRBV12-4
J: TRBJ1-1
D: .
CDR3: CASSRLREAFF

V: TRBV5-1
J: TRBJ2-2
D: TRBD1
CDR3: CASKGTGNTGELFF

V: TRBV6-5
J: TRBJ2-1
D: TRBD2
CDR3: CASSSPSGGRYNEQFF